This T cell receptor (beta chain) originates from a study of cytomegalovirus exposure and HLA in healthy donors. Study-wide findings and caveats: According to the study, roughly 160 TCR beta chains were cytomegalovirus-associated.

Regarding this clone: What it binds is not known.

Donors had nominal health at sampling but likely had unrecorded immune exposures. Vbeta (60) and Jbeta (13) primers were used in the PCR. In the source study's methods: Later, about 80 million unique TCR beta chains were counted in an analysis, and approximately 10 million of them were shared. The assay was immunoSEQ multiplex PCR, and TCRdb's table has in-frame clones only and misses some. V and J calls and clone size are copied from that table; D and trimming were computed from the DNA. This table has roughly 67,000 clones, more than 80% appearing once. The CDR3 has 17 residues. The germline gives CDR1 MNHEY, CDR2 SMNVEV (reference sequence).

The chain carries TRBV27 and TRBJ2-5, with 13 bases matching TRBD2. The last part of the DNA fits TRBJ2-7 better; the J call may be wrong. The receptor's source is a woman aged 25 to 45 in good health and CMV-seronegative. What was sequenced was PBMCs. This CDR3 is CASSLSRLAGGTYEQYF. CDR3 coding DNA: TGTGCCAGCAGTTTATCCCGACTAGCGGGGGGTACCTACGAGCAGTACTTC.